Listed here is a single T cell receptor (beta chain). Which antigen it targets is not known. Base qualities are not recorded, but no much larger clone differs from it by a single base. The library was produced with PCR. Sequencing was carried out with an Illumina HiSeq 2500. To normalize quantification of the TCRbeta repertoire, the TCR libraries were built with molecular barcoding that relied on unique molecular identifiers. In TCRdb, the public reads were trimmed at Q25 with fastp and aligned with MiXCR, with productive beta chains retained. Entries are consolidated by CDR3 protein sequence, retaining the most common genes and DNA. This sample has about 270,000 distinct CDR3 sequences in its table, and almost 10% of those were observed once. Around a tenth of the sample lies in the top ten. Reading from cysteine to phenylalanine, the CDR3 counts 14 amino acids. The entry retains the CDR3 DNA only, 42 bases that are in frame from base 1. The germline V gene specifies SGHRS as CDR1 and YFSETQ as CDR2. The germline ends are 9 bases apart after V is trimmed by 3 bases and J by 0 bases.

The sample is drawn from a study of T-cell reconstitution after alpha-beta-depleted transplantation in children (dated by TCRdb to about 2016). About the investigation overall: T-cell immune reconstitution after TCRalphabeta/CD19-depleted allogeneic hematopoietic cell transplantation in children was quantitatively tracked in the study by means of TCR repertoire profiling.

This specimen consisted of PBMCs from the stem cell graft donor, obtained from the stem cell graft. The V and J genes are TRBV5-1 and TRBJ1-1, with the D gene uncertain. This TCR was sampled from a human donor who donated a stem cell graft to a child with SCID. The CDR3 region has the sequence CASSSGPLNTEAFF. In nucleotide form, the sequence is TGCGCCAGCAGCTCCGGGCCGCTGAACACTGAAGCTTTCTTT.